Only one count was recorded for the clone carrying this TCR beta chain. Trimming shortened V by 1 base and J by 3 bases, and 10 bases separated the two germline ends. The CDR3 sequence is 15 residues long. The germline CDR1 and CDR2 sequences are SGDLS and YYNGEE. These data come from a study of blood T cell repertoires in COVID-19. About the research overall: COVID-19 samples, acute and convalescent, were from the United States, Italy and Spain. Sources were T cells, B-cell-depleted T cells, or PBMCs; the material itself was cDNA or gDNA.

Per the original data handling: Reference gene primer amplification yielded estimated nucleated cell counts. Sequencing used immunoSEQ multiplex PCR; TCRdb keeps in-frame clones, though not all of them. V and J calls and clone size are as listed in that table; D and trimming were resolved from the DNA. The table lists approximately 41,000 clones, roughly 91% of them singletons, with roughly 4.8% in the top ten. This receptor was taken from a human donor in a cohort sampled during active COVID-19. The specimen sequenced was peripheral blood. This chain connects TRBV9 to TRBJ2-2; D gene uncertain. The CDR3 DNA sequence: TGTGCCAGCAGCGTACAGGTTGCAGACACCGGGGAGCTGTTTTTT. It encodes CASSVQVADTGELFF.